The 18 T cell receptor beta chains given below trace back to one sample, sequenced in a study of blood T cell repertoires in COVID-19 (dated by TCRdb to 2020 to 2021). Library generation was performed with the immunoSEQ multiplex PCR assay. TCRdb provides this immuneACCESS table in a form limited to in-frame rearrangements. Some clones are lacking; in checked studies, under half of them reflect an unresolved V gene, and why the rest are absent is not known. Recorded for this sample are about 400,000 clones; roughly 90% of them occurred a single time. The ten most abundant clones make up 1.5% to 2% of the sample. Input material: PBMCs or T cells enriched from blood (not recorded which). Receptors were obtained from a woman aged 25 to 39 who had recovered from COVID-19.

The chain joins TRBV28 to TRBJ2-7; 9 positions match TRBD1. CDR3 length: 14 amino acids. Trimming cost V 5 bases and J 4 bases; bases outside gene matches: 6. Germline loops: CDR1 MDHEN, CDR2 SYDVKM. CDR3: CASSLGTGWYEQYF. Written as DNA, the CDR3 is TGTGCCAGCAGTCTCGGGACAGGGTGGTACGAGCAGTACTTC.

J is TRBJ2-1 and V is TRBV24-1, with 15 bases that match TRBD2. The CDR3 length is 16 residues. Germline V gene sequence: CDR1 KGHDR, CDR2 SFDVKD. V lost 1 base, J lost 10 bases, and 4 bases stayed unmatched. The CDR3 reads CATSDFGTSGRPEQFF. The CDR3 nucleotides read TGTGCCACCAGTGATTTTGGGACTAGCGGGAGGCCCGAGCAGTTCTTC.

The CDR3 spells CASSPDRGNGHEQYF. The DNA of the CDR3 is TGTGCCAGCAGCCCTGACAGGGGAAATGGTCACGAGCAGTACTTC. The rearrangement joins TRBV5-6 to TRBJ2-7; 8 bases match TRBD1. The CDR3 totals 15 residues. Looked up from germline, CDR1 is SGHDT and CDR2 is YYEEEE. With V trimmed by 4 bases and J by 5 bases, 11 bases remained unmatched. The whole variable domain, filled in from reference TRBV5-6 and TRBJ2-7, reads DAGVTQSPTHLIKTRGQQVTLRCSPKSGHDTVSWYQQALGQGPQFIFQYYEEEERQRGNFPDRFSGHQFPNYSSELNVNALLLGDSALYLCASSPDRGNGHEQYFGPGTRLTVT.

The rearrangement joins TRBV6-5 to TRBJ1-5; no definite D call. The V gene lost 10 bases and the J gene lost 7 bases, with 23 bases spanning the gap. Germline lookup yields CDR1 MNHEY and CDR2 SVGAGI. The CDR3 runs to 15 residues. The chain's CDR3 is CATEGAPEGYQPQHF. CDR3 bases: TGTGCCACCGAGGGAGCACCGGAGGGTTACCAGCCCCAGCATTTT.

This chain uses TRBV3-1 (or the pseudogene TRBV3-2) with TRBJ2-7, with 13 bases matching TRBD2. The CDR3 is 21 amino acids. CDR1 and CDR2 (germline): LGHDT, YNNKEL (reference sequence). The V segment lost 1 base and the J segment 4 bases; nucleotides outside the gene matches: 19. The CDR3 loop reads CASSQGLAGGRETIDGYEQYF. In DNA form, the CDR3 reads TGTGCCAGCAGCCAAGGACTAGCGGGGGGCCGTGAAACAATAGACGGTTACGAGCAGTACTTC.

The V and J genes are TRBV30 and TRBJ1-2; TRBD1 matches at 7 bases. V trimming: 1 base; J trimming: 8 bases; junction bases outside the gene matches: 1. This CDR3 region has 11 residues. CDR1 is GTSNPN and CDR2 is SVGIG in the germline V gene (reference sequence). This CDR3 reads CAWSAGQGYTF. The CDR3 nucleotides are TGTGCCTGGAGTGCGGGACAGGGCTACACCTTC.

This sequence joins TRBV14 and TRBJ2-2; 8 positions match TRBD2. The V gene end was trimmed by 1 base and the J gene end by 3 bases; junction bases not matched to a gene: 1. The CDR3 consists of 15 residues. Germline CDR1 SGHDN, CDR2 FVKESK. CDR3: CASSQVGRDTGELFF. In DNA, the CDR3 is TGTGCCAGCAGCCAAGTCGGGAGGGACACCGGGGAGCTGTTTTTT.

The V and J genes are TRBV28 and TRBJ2-5; 12 positions agree with TRBD1. CDR1 is MDHEN, CDR2 SYDVKM, per germline. The CDR3 spans 15 residues. Losses at the gene ends were 3 bases for V and 5 bases for J; bases not matched to a gene: 4. CDR3 bases: TGTGCCAGCAGTTTGGGGACAGGGGGCTTGGAGACCCAGTACTTC. Translation gives CASSLGTGGLETQYF.

This rearrangement joins TRBV19 to TRBJ1-4; maybe TRBD1 (6 bases). Germline loops: CDR1 LNHDA, CDR2 SQIVND (reference sequence). The CDR3 loop spans 13 amino acids. With 2 bases removed from V and 8 bases from J, the gap between germline ends came to 9 bases. The CDR3 nucleotides read TGTGCCAGTAGTATACGGACAGCCGAAAAACTGTTTTTT. Its protein is CASSIRTAEKLFF.

This rearrangement joins TRBV28 to TRBJ1-5; tentative D call: TRBD1 (5 bases). Looked up from germline, CDR1 is MDHEN and CDR2 is SYDVKM. This CDR3 contains 16 residues. V shed 5 bases and J shed 8 bases, with 22 bases lying between them. The CDR3 region has the DNA TGTGCCAGCAGTCTCCGGTTTTACGGACACTCCGAGCCCCAGCATTTT. Encoded protein: CASSLRFYGHSEPQHF.

This chain links TRBV29-1 with TRBJ2-2, with D maybe TRBD2 (6 bases). This CDR3 contains 15 residues. CDR1 and CDR2 from the germline V gene are SQVTM and ANQGSEA. V lost 0 bases and J 5 bases, leaving 13 bases between the germline ends. The CDR3 here is CSVEDGGVETGELFF. The CDR3 DNA follows: TGCAGCGTTGAAGATGGCGGGGTAGAGACCGGGGAGCTGTTTTTT.

J is TRBJ2-1 and V is TRBV6-5; TRBD2 matches 7 bases. After removal of 4 bases from V and 16 bases from J, the junction contained 13 bases not matched to a gene. This CDR3 comprises 13 residues. The V gene's germline CDR1 is MNHEY and CDR2 SVGAGI. The DNA of the CDR3 is TGTGCCAGCAGTTCCTTCATTGCGGGAGATATCTTCTTC. This translates into CASSSFIAGDIFF.

Points on this clone: Other DNA sequences within the sample encode an identical CDR3. This rearrangement joins TRBV7-9 to TRBJ2-7, with 7 bases lining up with TRBD1. This CDR3 region has 13 residues. Trimming cost V 8 bases and J 0 bases; bases outside gene matches: 4. The germline V gene has CDR1 SEHNR and CDR2 FQNEAQ (reference sequence). The CDR3 region is CASRTGGSYEQYF. The CDR3 DNA reads as TGTGCCAGCCGGACAGGTGGCTCCTACGAGCAGTACTTC. The full variable domain, with the rest looked up from reference TRBV7-9 and TRBJ2-7, is DTGVSQNPRHKITKRGQNVTFRCDPISEHNRLYWYRQTLGQGPEFLTYFQNEAQLEKSRLLSDRFSAERPKGSFSTLEIQRTEQGDSAMYLCASRTGGSYEQYFGPGTRLTVT.

The chain combines TRBV4-1 with TRBJ2-5; 11 positions match TRBD1. Germline V gene data show CDR1 as MGHRA and CDR2 as YSYEKL. Trimming at V came to 2 bases and at J to 3 bases, leaving 5 bases not matched to a gene. CDR3 length equals 16 residues. The CDR3 bases are TGCGCCAGCAGCCAAACGGACAGGGGGCGAAAAGAGACCCAGTACTTC. Translated, it gives CASSQTDRGRKETQYF.

This chain connects TRBV29-1 to TRBJ2-1, with D possibly matching TRBD1 (6 bases). This CDR3 is 17 amino acids long. CDR1 is SQVTM and CDR2 is ANQGSEA in the germline V gene. Trimming removed 4 bases from V and 0 bases from J, with 19 bases in between. The CDR3 sequence: CSVAAGAVPSSYNEQFF. The CDR3 DNA follows: TGCAGCGTTGCGGCAGGGGCCGTACCTAGCTCCTACAATGAGCAGTTCTTC.

The chain couples TRBV5-4 to TRBJ1-1; D gene uncertain. The germline gives CDR1 SGHNT, CDR2 YYREEE (reference sequence). The V gene lost 3 bases and the J gene lost 6 bases, with 18 bases spanning the gap. CDR3 length: 15 amino acids. The chain's CDR3 is CASSSLDLKDPEAFF. The CDR3 DNA follows: TGTGCCAGCAGCTCACTGGACTTAAAGGACCCTGAAGCTTTCTTT.

This sequence joins TRBV7-9 and TRBJ1-5, with 9 positions matching TRBD1. CDR1 and CDR2 (germline): SEHNR, FQNEAQ (reference sequence). Unmatched junction bases numbered 5, after V lost 5 bases and J lost 0 bases. This CDR3 spans 16 amino acids. The CDR3 spells CASSRTGEDSNQPQHF. Written as DNA, the CDR3 is TGTGCCAGCAGCCGGACAGGGGAGGATAGCAATCAGCCCCAGCATTTT.

This sequence joins TRBV9 and TRBJ2-4; TRBD1 matches 7 bases. The J segment lost 3 bases and the V segment lost 6 bases, leaving 15 bases of the junction unmatched. The germline CDR1 and CDR2 sequences are SGDLS and YYNGEE. This CDR3 is built from 17 residues. The CDR3 bases are TGTGCCAGCAACATTCACCGGGACAGCGGCGGCAAAAACATTCAGTACTTC. Translating gives CASNIHRDSGGKNIQYF.